The present TCR beta chain was sequenced within a study of technical replicates of blood from four donors. Sequencing used immunoSEQ multiplex PCR; TCRdb keeps in-frame clones, though not all of them. The sample has about 61,000 clones; around 87% are singletons. This clone has just one count. Germline loops: CDR1 SGHTA, CDR2 FQGNSA. The length of the CDR3 is 15 residues. The J segment lost 10 bases and the V segment lost 5 bases, leaving 5 bases of the junction unmatched. This TCR was sampled from a human donor in good health. Some clones in this sample may be carry-over from other donors' samples. Specimen: PBMCs. This chain joins TRBV7-2 and TRBJ2-1; TRBD2 matches 16 bases. The DNA of the CDR3 is TGTGCCAGCAGCGTGGGACTAGCGGGGGGGCAGGAGCAGTTCTTC. It translates to CASSVGLAGGQEQFF.